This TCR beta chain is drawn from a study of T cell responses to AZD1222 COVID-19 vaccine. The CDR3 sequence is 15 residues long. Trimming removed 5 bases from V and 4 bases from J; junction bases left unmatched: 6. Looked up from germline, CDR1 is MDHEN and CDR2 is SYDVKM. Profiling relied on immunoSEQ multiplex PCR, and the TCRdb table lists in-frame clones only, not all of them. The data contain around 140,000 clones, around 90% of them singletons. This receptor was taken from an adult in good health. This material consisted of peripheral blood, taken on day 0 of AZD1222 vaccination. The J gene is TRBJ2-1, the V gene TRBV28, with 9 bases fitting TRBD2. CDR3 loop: CASSAPAGGYNEQFF. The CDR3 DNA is TGTGCCAGCAGTGCCCCAGCGGGAGGTTACAATGAGCAGTTCTTC.